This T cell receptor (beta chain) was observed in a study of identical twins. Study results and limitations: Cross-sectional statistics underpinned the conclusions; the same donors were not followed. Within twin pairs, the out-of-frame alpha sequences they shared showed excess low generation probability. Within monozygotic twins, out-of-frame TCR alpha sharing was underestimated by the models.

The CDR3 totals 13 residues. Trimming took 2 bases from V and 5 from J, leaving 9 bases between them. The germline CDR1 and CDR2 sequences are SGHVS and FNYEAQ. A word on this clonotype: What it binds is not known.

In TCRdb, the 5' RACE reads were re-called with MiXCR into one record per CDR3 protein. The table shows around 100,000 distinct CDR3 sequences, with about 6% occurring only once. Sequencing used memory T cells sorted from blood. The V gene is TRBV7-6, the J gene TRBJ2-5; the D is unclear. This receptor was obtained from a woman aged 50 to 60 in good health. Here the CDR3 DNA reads TGTGCCAGCAGCTTACAAGGGCTGGAGACCCAGTACTTC. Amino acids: CASSLQGLETQYF. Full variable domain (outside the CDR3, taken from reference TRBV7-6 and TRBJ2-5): GAGVSQSPRYKVTKRGQDVALRCDPISGHVSLYWYRQALGQGPEFLTYFNYEAQQDKSGLPNDRFSAERPEGSISTLTIQRTEQRDSAMYRCASSLQGLETQYFGPGTRLLVL.